In its sample, the clone carrying this T cell receptor beta chain was seen once. CDR3 size: 16 residues. CDR1 SGHRS and CDR2 YFSETQ come from the germline V gene. Losses at the gene ends were 4 bases for V and 3 bases for J; bases not matched to a gene: 5. This entry is derived from a study of shared clonotypes between healthy human individuals. Unsorted samples drew genomic DNA from about 90 million PBMCs. Original analysis: ImmunoSEQ sequences covered only the junction and lacked quality scores; filtering therefore differed. The data were produced by immunoSEQ multiplex PCR, yet TCRdb's version contains in-frame clones alone and is incomplete. Clone size and the V and J calls come from that table; the DNA yielded D and trimming. The sample records about 450,000 clones, around 80% being singletons.

V and J are TRBV5-1 and TRBJ2-2, with 11 bases that match TRBD2. The receptor was derived from a woman aged 40-49 years in good health. Some clones in this sample may be carry-over from other donors' samples. The sample taken for sequencing was PBMCs. The CDR3 DNA sequence: TGCGCCAGCAGCCCTAGCGGGAGGACGGACACCGGGGAGCTGTTTTTT. Residues: CASSPSGRTDTGELFF.